The 30 T cell receptor beta chains below all came from one sample that was sequenced in a study of cytomegalovirus exposure and HLA in healthy donors. The PCR had 60 Vbeta and 13 Jbeta primers. Libraries were prepared by immunoSEQ multiplex PCR; TCRdb keeps only in-frame clonotypes and omits some of them. The sample yields approximately 96,000 clones, of which the top ten take up just over 5.5%. Sequenced: PBMCs. Receptors were obtained from a girl aged 10 to 17 in good health and CMV-seropositive.

This chain connects TRBV9 to TRBJ1-4; the match to TRBD1 covers 9 bases. In germline, CDR1 is SGDLS, CDR2 YYNGEE. The V segment lost 4 bases and the J segment 5 bases; nucleotides outside the gene matches: 9. The CDR3 has 16 amino acids. The CDR3 DNA sequence: TGTGCCAGCAGCTTCCAAACCGGGACAGGGAATGAAAAACTGTTTTTT. As protein: CASSFQTGTGNEKLFF.

The chain links TRBV29-1 to TRBJ1-1; D gene uncertain. The V end was cut by 6 bases, the J end by 2 bases, with 16 bases between. The length of the CDR3 is 14 residues. Germline CDR1 and CDR2: SQVTM and ANQGSEA. CDR3 amino acids: CSVWRQPYNTEAFF. As DNA, the CDR3 is TGCAGCGTCTGGAGGCAGCCTTACAACACTGAAGCTTTCTTT.

The V gene is TRBV6-5, the J gene TRBJ2-7; 9 nucleotides line up with TRBD1. V lost 4 bases and J lost 6; bases outside the gene matches: 7. CDR1 and CDR2 from the germline V gene are MNHEY and SVGAGI. The CDR3 length is 14 residues. CDR3 bases: TGTGCCAGCAGTTCTCAACAGGGGGCGGGCGAGCAGTACGTC. It codes for CASSSQQGAGEQYV.

The chain recombines TRBV5-1 with TRBJ1-6, with D tentatively TRBD1 (6 bases). This CDR3 contains 15 residues. From germline, CDR1 is SGHRS and CDR2 YFSETQ. Trimming left V 1 base short and J 6 bases short, with 11 bases between. This chain's CDR3 is CASSLTGQGNSPLHF. DNA for the CDR3: TGCGCCAGCAGCTTGACGGGACAAGGTAATTCACCCCTCCACTTT.

V is TRBV5-6 and J is TRBJ1-2; D not resolved. The germline CDR1 and CDR2 sequences are SGHDT and YYEEEE. V dropped 3 bases and J dropped 7 bases, with 13 bases sitting between them. CDR3 size: 13 residues. CDR3 amino acids: CASSSQTSSGYTF. In DNA, the CDR3 is TGTGCCAGCAGCTCTCAGACATCCTCTGGCTACACCTTC.

This chain joins TRBV4-3 and TRBJ2-3, with TRBD1 matching over 8 bases. CDR1 and CDR2 from the germline V gene are LGHNA and YSLEER. The CDR3 runs to 16 residues. The J segment lost 5 bases and the V segment lost 1 base, leaving 8 bases of the junction unmatched. Here the CDR3 DNA reads TGCGCCAGCAGCCAAGGGACAGGGAGTCTCGAAGATACGCAGTATTTT. It codes for CASSQGTGSLEDTQYF.

The chain uses TRBV29-1 and TRBJ2-5, with 7 bases matching TRBD1. The germline CDR1 and CDR2 sequences are SQVTM and ANQGSEA. The CDR3 contains 12 residues. The V segment lost 6 bases and the J segment 1 base; nucleotides outside the gene matches: 2. This CDR3 is CSVGDSQETQYF. CDR3 DNA: TGCAGCGTGGGGGACAGCCAAGAGACCCAGTACTTC.

The chain has TRBV12-5 and TRBJ1-2; D is possibly TRBD1 (5 bases). V was clipped by 6 bases and J by 0 bases, with 17 bases between them. Germline V gene lookup returns CDR1 LGHNT and CDR2 FRNRAP. The CDR3 length is 16 residues. The CDR3 sequence: CASGPTWGSTNYGYTF. The CDR3 bases are TGTGCTAGTGGCCCCACTTGGGGCTCAACTAACTATGGCTACACCTTC.

The gene calls are TRBV27 and TRBJ2-3; no reliable D call. CDR1 and CDR2 from the germline V gene are MNHEY and SMNVEV (reference sequence). The V gene lost 5 bases and the J gene lost 0 bases, with 6 bases spanning the gap. The CDR3 runs 13 residues. The DNA of the CDR3 is TGTGCCAGCAGTACCTATAGCACAGATACGCAGTATTTT. As protein: CASSTYSTDTQYF.

The chain is built from TRBV11-3 and TRBJ2-5, with TRBD2 matching over 12 bases. V lost 2 bases and J lost 1; bases outside the gene matches: 5. This CDR3 has 17 residues. Germline CDR1 SGHNT, CDR2 YENEEA. For the CDR3, the DNA is TGTGCCAGCAGCTTATCCCGACTAGCGGGGGTCCAAGAGACCCAGTACTTC. Protein product: CASSLSRLAGVQETQYF.

This chain links TRBV29-1 with TRBJ1-1; possibly TRBD1 for D (6 bases). Germline V gene sequence: CDR1 SQVTM, CDR2 ANQGSEA. The CDR3 covers 15 residues. Deletions cut 7 bases from V and 2 bases from J, with 20 bases between. The CDR3 nucleotides are TGCAGCGGGGTGATTGGGACATCTCCAAACACTGAAGCTTTCTTT. This codes for CSGVIGTSPNTEAFF. Looking up the rest from reference TRBV29-1 and TRBJ1-1 gives the full variable domain: SAVISQKPSRDICQRGTSLTIQCQVDSQVTMMFWYRQQPGQSLTLIATANQGSEATYESGFVIDKFPISRPNLTFSTLTVSNMSPEDSSIYLCSGVIGTSPNTEAFFGQGTRLTVV.

The gene calls are TRBV18 and TRBJ1-2; D is ambiguous. The CDR3 has 13 residues. Germline assignment: CDR1 KGHSH and CDR2 LQKENI. The V end lost 3 bases, the J end lost 1 base, and 6 bases lay between the germline ends. The CDR3 reads CASSPRDNYGYTF. The DNA for the CDR3 is TGTGCCAGCTCACCCCGGGATAACTATGGCTACACCTTC. Together with reference TRBV18 and TRBJ1-2, the CDR3 gives the full variable domain: NAGVMQNPRHLVRRRGQEARLRCSPMKGHSHVYWYRQLPEEGLKFMVYLQKENIIDESGMPKERFSAEFPKEGPSILRIQQVVRGDSAAYFCASSPRDNYGYTFGSGTRLTVV.

The gene calls are TRBV2 and TRBJ2-2; 16 nucleotides align to TRBD2. Germline V lookup: CDR1 SNHLY, CDR2 FYNNEI. J lost 1 base, V lost 8 bases, and 10 bases had no gene match. This CDR3 has 19 amino acids. The CDR3 coding sequence is TGTGCCAGCTGGGGGACTAGCGGGGGGGCGAACCTGAACACCGGGGAGCTGTTTTTT. This translates into CASWGTSGGANLNTGELFF.

J is TRBJ1-5 and V is TRBV6-5; TRBD1 is a possible D gene (6 bases). The CDR3 covers 13 residues. The V and J ends lost 7 bases and 6 bases respectively, with 13 bases between them. The germline V gene encodes CDR1 MNHEY and CDR2 SVGAGI. Here the CDR3 reads CASKRGPIQPQHF. Written as DNA, the CDR3 is TGTGCCAGCAAGCGGGGGCCGATTCAGCCCCAGCATTTT.

The V and J genes are TRBV7-2 and TRBJ2-5; TRBD2 agrees at 16 bases. CDR1 is SGHTA and CDR2 is FQGNSA in the germline V gene. Unmatched junction bases numbered 9, after V lost 4 bases and J lost 4 bases. The CDR3 covers 18 residues. Written as DNA, the CDR3 is TGTGCCAGCAGCTCGACGACGGGACTAGCGGGGGGGCCAGAGACCCAGTACTTC. Encoded protein: CASSSTTGLAGGPETQYF.

The chain combines TRBV4-1 with TRBJ1-1; D is unclear. CDR1 and CDR2 (germline): MGHRA, YSYEKL. This CDR3 spans 14 amino acids. V was trimmed by 4 bases and J by 4 bases, leaving 13 bases between them. The CDR3, as DNA: TGCGCCAGCAGCCCGCCCGATCGCGGCACTGAAGCTTTCTTT. Translation: CASSPPDRGTEAFF.

V and J are TRBV7-8 and TRBJ1-1, with a weak D call TRBD1 (6 bases). Germline CDR1 and CDR2: SGHVS and FQNEAQ. The CDR3 totals 14 residues. V lost 1 base and J lost 2, with 8 bases in between. Here the CDR3 DNA reads TGTGCCAGCAGCTTAGTACAGGGTAACACTGAAGCTTTCTTT. Encoded protein: CASSLVQGNTEAFF.

The genes are TRBV5-6 and TRBJ2-2; perhaps TRBD2 as D (6 bases). Germline V lookup: CDR1 SGHDT, CDR2 YYEEEE. The CDR3 has 14 residues. V gave up 2 bases and J gave up 4 bases, with 9 bases separating them. The DNA for the CDR3 is TGTGCCAGCAGCTTAGCGGGTCCCACCGGGGAGCTGTTTTTT. It yields the protein CASSLAGPTGELFF.

This rearrangement joins TRBV7-9 to TRBJ1-6; D uncertain. The germline gives CDR1 SEHNR, CDR2 FQNEAQ (reference sequence). Trimming removed 5 bases from V and 7 bases from J, with 9 bases in between. The CDR3 is 13 amino acids. The DNA for the CDR3 is TGTGCCAGCAGCGAAGCCTTAAATTCACCCCTCCACTTT. It encodes CASSEALNSPLHF.

V and J are TRBV11-2 and TRBJ2-7, with 8 nucleotides matching TRBD1. From germline, CDR1 is SGHAT and CDR2 FQNNGV. The V segment lost 2 bases and the J segment 12 bases; nucleotides outside the gene matches: 15. CDR3 size: 15 residues. The CDR3 loop is CASSLLTTGGLNRYF. CDR3 DNA sequence: TGTGCCAGCAGCTTACTGACTACAGGGGGATTGAATCGGTACTTC. Drawing the rest from reference TRBV11-2 and TRBJ2-7, the complete variable domain is EAGVAQSPRYKIIEKRQSVAFWCNPISGHATLYWYQQILGQGPKLLIQFQNNGVVDDSQLPKDRFSAERLKGVDSTLKIQPAKLEDSAVYLCASSLLTTGGLNRYFGPGTRLTVT.

J is TRBJ1-1 and V is TRBV7-2; D ambiguous. Trimming cost V 5 bases and J 8 bases, with 15 bases left between them. The CDR3 has 13 residues. The V gene's germline CDR1 is SGHTA and CDR2 FQGNSA. The CDR3 DNA reads as TGTGCCAGCAGCCGTGCCGGGTCGGGAGAAGCTTTCTTT. Its protein product is CASSRAGSGEAFF.

J is TRBJ2-3 and V is TRBV19; no firm D call. The CDR3 length is 14 residues. Germline V lookup: CDR1 LNHDA, CDR2 SQIVND (reference sequence). V shed 6 bases and J shed 2 bases, with 12 bases lying between them. CDR3 in amino acids: CASRVSEVTDTQYF. The CDR3 nucleotides are TGTGCCAGTAGGGTTTCAGAGGTCACAGATACGCAGTATTTT.

The chain couples TRBV19 to TRBJ2-5, with D possibly being TRBD2 (6 bases). Gene TRBJ2-7 matches the end of the DNA better, so the J call may be wrong. CDR1 is LNHDA and CDR2 is SQIVND in the germline V gene (reference sequence). The CDR3 consists of 13 residues. DNA of the CDR3: TGTGCCAGTAGTATAGGGGGGGACTACGAGCAGTACTTC. Encoded protein: CASSIGGDYEQYF.

Turning to this clone: Distinct nucleotide sequences in the sample also encode this CDR3. The V gene is TRBV6-1, the J gene TRBJ2-7, with D perhaps matching TRBD1 (5 bases). The CDR3 totals 13 residues. Germline CDR1 and CDR2: MNHNS and SASEGT. Trimming shortened V by 5 bases and J by 5 bases, and 13 bases separated the two germline ends. CDR3 region: CASSLTDTHEQYV. CDR3 DNA sequence: TGTGCCAGCAGTCTCACGGACACGCACGAGCAGTACGTC.

The rearrangement joins TRBV7-2 to TRBJ2-1; D might be TRBD1 (5 bases). The CDR3 totals 13 residues. V lost 5 bases, J lost 3 bases, and 8 bases lay in between. In germline, CDR1 is SGHTA, CDR2 FQGNSA. The CDR3 spells CASSQGHYNEQFF. In DNA form, the CDR3 reads TGTGCCAGCAGCCAAGGACACTACAATGAGCAGTTCTTC.

The CDR3 nucleotides read TGTGCCAGCAGCCAGCACCCCCTAGGACAGAATTCACCCCTCCACTTT. This translates into CASSQHPLGQNSPLHF. The V call is TRBV4-2, the J call TRBJ1-6; D may be TRBD1 (6 bases). The CDR3 extends over 16 amino acids. CDR1 is LGHNA and CDR2 is YNFKEQ in the germline V gene. V lost 3 bases and J lost 7, with 16 bases in between.

The chain carries TRBV30 and TRBJ1-3; D is undetermined. CDR1 and CDR2 from the germline V gene are GTSNPN and SVGIG (reference sequence). Trimming took 3 bases from V and 1 from J, leaving 13 bases between them. The CDR3 extends over 15 amino acids. DNA of the CDR3: TGTGCCTGGAGCCTTCGGAGAGGGTCTGGAAACACCATATATTTT. Protein: CAWSLRRGSGNTIYF.

The CDR3 here is CASSTRGTGGNTGELFF. The CDR3 nucleotides read TGTGCCAGCAGCACACGCGGGACAGGGGGAAACACCGGGGAGCTGTTTTTT. This rearrangement joins TRBV9 to TRBJ2-2; 11 bases align to TRBD1. After removal of 4 bases from V and 2 bases from J, the junction contained 7 bases not matched to a gene. The CDR3 has 17 amino acids. From germline, CDR1 is SGDLS and CDR2 YYNGEE.

The gene calls are TRBV5-5 and TRBJ1-5, with no clear D. Germline V gene sequence: CDR1 SGHKS, CDR2 YYEKEE (reference sequence). The CDR3 is made up of 13 amino acids. V was shortened by 5 bases and J by 5 bases, with 11 bases between the two germline ends. CDR3 loop: CASSRQTDQPQHF. The DNA of the CDR3 is TGTGCCAGCAGTCGACAAACCGATCAGCCCCAGCATTTT.

V usage is TRBV11-3 and J usage is TRBJ2-7; a possible D gene is TRBD2 (6 bases). Germline lookup yields CDR1 SGHNT and CDR2 YENEEA. The germline V and J ends were trimmed by 2 bases and 0 bases, with 20 bases remaining between them. The CDR3 consists of 18 residues. DNA for the CDR3: TGTGCCAGCAGCTTAACCACCTCCGGGACTCTCAGCTCCTACGAGCAGTACGTC. It encodes CASSLTTSGTLSSYEQYV.